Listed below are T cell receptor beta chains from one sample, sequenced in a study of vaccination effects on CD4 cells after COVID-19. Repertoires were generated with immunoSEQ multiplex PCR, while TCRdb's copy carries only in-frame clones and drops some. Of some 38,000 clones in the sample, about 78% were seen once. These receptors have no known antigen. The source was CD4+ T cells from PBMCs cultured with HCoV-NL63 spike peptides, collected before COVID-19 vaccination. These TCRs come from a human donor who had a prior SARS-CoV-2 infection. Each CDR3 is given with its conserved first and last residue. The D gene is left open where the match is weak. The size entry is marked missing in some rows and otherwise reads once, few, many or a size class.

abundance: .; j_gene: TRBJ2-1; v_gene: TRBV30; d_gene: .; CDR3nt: TGTGCCTGGAGTGTATTCCGTGGGAGTACCTACAATGAGCAGTTCTTC; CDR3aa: CAWSVFRGSTYNEQFF
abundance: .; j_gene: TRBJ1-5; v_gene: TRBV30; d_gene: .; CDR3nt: TGTGCCTGGAGTGTCAGGGATGATCAGCCCCAGCATTTT; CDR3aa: CAWSVRDDQPQHF
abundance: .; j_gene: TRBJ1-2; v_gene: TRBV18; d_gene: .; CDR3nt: TGTGCCAGCTCACCTATGGGGCAGATCTATGGCTACACCTTC; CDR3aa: CASSPMGQIYGYTF
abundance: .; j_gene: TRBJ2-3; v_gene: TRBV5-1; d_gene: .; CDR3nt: TGCGCCAGCAGCTTTCAGCCGGGACTTAACACAGATACGCAGTATTTT; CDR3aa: CASSFQPGLNTDTQYF
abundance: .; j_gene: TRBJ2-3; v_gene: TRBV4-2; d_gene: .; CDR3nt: TGTGCCAGCAGCCAAAATACCGGGGCGGCCGCAGATACGCAGTATTTT; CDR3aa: CASSQNTGAAADTQYF
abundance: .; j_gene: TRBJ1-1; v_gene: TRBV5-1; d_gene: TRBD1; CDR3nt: TGCGCCAGCAGCACACAGGGGGCCAGCACTGAAGCTTTCTTT; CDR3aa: CASSTQGASTEAFF
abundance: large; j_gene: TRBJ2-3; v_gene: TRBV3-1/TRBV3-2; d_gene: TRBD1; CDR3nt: TGTGCCAGCAGCCGTACCGGGACAGGCACAGATACGCAGTATTTT; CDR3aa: CASSRTGTGTDTQYF
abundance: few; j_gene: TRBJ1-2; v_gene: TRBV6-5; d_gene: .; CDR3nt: TGTGCCAGCAGTTACTCGAAATCCGGGGGCATCTATGGCTACACCTTC; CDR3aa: CASSYSKSGGIYGYTF
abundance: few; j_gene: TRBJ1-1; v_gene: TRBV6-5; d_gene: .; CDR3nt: TGTGCCAGCAGTTCAATCAGGGGGAACACTGAAGCTTTCTTT; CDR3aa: CASSSIRGNTEAFF
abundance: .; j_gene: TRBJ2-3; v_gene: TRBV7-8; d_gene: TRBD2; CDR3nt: TGTGCCAGCAGCCCGACGACTAGCGGCACAGATACGCAGTATTTT; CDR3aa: CASSPTTSGTDTQYF
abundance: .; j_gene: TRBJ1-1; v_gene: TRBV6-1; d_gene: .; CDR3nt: TGTGCCAGCAGTGAATATGGGGGAACTGAAGCTTTCTTT; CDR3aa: CASSEYGGTEAFF
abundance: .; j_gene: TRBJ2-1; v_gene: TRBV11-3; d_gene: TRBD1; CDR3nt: TGTGCCAGCAGCCCAGGGACAGCCTGGGGTGAGCAGTTCTTC; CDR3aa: CASSPGTAWGEQFF
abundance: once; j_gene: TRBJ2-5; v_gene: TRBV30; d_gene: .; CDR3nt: TGTGCCTGGAGTGTAGTTACCCAAGAGACCCAGTACTTC; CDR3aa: CAWSVVTQETQYF
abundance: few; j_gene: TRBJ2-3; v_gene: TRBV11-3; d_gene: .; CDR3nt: TGTGCCAGCAGCTTAGGGCCTGAAAGCACAGATACGCAGTATTTT; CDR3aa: CASSLGPESTDTQYF
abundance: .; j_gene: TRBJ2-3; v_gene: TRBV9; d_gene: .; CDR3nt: TGTGCCAGCAGCGTAGCTCCAGGGCCGTACGGAGATACGCAGTATTTT; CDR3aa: CASSVAPGPYGDTQYF
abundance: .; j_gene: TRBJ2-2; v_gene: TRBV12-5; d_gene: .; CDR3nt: TGTGCTAGTGGGTTTACGAACACCGGGGAGCTGTTTTTT; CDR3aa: CASGFTNTGELFF
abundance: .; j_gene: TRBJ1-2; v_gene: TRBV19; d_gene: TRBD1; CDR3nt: TGTGCCAGTAGGGCCGACGGGACAGGAGACTATGGCTACACCTTC; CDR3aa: CASRADGTGDYGYTF
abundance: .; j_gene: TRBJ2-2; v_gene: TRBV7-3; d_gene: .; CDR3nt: TGTGCCAGCAGCTTAGGCGTTAACACCGGGGAGCTGTTTTTT; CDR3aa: CASSLGVNTGELFF
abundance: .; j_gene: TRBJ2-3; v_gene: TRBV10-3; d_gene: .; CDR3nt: TGTGCCATCAGTGTCCCAGAACAGGGCCAAACTAGCACAGATACGCAGTATTTT; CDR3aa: CAISVPEQGQTSTDTQYF
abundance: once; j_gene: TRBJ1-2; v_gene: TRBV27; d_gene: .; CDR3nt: TGTGCCAGCAGTTCGATAACAGGGAGGGTGGGGTATGGCTACACCTTC; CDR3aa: CASSSITGRVGYGYTF
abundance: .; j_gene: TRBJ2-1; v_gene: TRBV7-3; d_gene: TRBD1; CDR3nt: TGTGCCAGCAGCTTAATTGGGACAGGGGGTCACTATGAGCAGTTCTTC; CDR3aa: CASSLIGTGGHYEQFF
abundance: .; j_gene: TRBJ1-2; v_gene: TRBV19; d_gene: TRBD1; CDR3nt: TGTGCCAGTAGTATTTGGGACAGGGAAGGCGGCTACACCTTC; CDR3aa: CASSIWDREGGYTF
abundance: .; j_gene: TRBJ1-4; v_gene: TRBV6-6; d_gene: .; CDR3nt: TGTGCCAGCAGTCTTGGGGGTACTAATGAAAAACTGTTTTTT; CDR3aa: CASSLGGTNEKLFF
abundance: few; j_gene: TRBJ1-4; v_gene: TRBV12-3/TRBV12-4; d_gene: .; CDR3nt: TGTGCCAGCAGTTTTCAGGAAGAAAAACTGTTTTTT; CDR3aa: CASSFQEEKLFF
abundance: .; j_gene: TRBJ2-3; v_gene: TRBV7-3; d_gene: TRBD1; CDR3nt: TGTGCCAGCAGCTTATACGGACAGGGCCTCACAGATACGCAGTATTTT; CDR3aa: CASSLYGQGLTDTQYF
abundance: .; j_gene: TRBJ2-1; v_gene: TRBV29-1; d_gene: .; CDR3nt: TGCAGCGTTGAGGTAGAAAACAATGAGCAGTTCTTC; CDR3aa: CSVEVENNEQFF
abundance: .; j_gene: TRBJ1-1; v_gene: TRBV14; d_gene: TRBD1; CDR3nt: TGTGCCAGCAGCCGGGGACAGCTGAACACTGAAGCTTTCTTT; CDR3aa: CASSRGQLNTEAFF
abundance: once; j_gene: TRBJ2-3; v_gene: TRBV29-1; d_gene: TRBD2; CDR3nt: TGCAGCGTACTAGCGGGGGGTAGCACAGATACGCAGTATTTT; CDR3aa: CSVLAGGSTDTQYF
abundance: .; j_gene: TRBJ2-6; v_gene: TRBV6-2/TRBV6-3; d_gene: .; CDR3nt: TGTGCCAGCAGTACCCGGGGACGAAACTCTGGGGCCAACGTCCTGACTTTC; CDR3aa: CASSTRGRNSGANVLTF
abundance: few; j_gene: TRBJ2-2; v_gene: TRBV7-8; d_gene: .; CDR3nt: TGTGCCAGCAGCTGGAGTGGGGTCGCGGACGCCGGGGAGCTGTTTTTT; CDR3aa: CASSWSGVADAGELFF
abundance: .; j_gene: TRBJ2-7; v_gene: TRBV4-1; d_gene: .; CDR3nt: TGCGCCAGCAGCACACTGGGGACCCCGACCTACGAGCAGTACTTC; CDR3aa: CASSTLGTPTYEQYF
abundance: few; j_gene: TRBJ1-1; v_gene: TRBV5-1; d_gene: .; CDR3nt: TGCGCCAGCAGCTTGGAGGAAGGAAGGGTCGGCACTGAAGCTTTCTTT; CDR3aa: CASSLEEGRVGTEAFF
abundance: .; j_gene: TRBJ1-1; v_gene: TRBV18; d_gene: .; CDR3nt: TGTGCCAGCTCACCAACGGACATTCTCCCGAAGGGCACTGAAGCTTTCTTT; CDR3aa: CASSPTDILPKGTEAFF
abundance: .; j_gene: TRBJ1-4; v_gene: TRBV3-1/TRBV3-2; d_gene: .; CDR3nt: TGTGCCAGCAGCCGGACGGTCCCCAGTGAAAAACTGTTTTTT; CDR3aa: CASSRTVPSEKLFF
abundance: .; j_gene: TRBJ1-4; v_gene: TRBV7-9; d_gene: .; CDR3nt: TGTGCCAGCAGTTTAGGGGCTGGTCGGGAAAAACTGTTTTTT; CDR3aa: CASSLGAGREKLFF
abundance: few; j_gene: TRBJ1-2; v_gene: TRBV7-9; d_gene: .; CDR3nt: TGTGCCAGCAGCCGCATGGACCGCTATGGCTACACCTTC; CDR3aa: CASSRMDRYGYTF
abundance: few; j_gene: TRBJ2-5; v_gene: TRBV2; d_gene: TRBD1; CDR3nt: TGTGCCAGCAGTGCGACAGGGCAAGAGACCCAGTACTTC; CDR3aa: CASSATGQETQYF
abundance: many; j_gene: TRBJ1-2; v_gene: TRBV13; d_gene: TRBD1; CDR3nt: TGTGCCAGCAGACGTTATTTAACCCGGGACAGGGACTATGGCTACACCTTC; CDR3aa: CASRRYLTRDRDYGYTF
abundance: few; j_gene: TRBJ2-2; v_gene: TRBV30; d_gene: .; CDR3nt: TGTGCCTGGAGGTCTTACACCGGGGAGCTGTTTTTT; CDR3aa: CAWRSYTGELFF
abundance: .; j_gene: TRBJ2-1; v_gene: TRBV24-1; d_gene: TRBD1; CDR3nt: TGTGCCACCAGTGCCTGGACAGGGTCCTACAATGAGCAGTTCTTC; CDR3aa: CATSAWTGSYNEQFF
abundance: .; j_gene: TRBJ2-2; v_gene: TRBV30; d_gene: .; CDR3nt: TGTGCCTGGAGACGGACAGTTCCCTCGAACACCGGGGAGCTGTTTTTT; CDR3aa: CAWRRTVPSNTGELFF
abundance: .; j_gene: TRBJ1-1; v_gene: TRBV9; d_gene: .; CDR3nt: TGTGCCAGCAGCCGCCGGGCCGCGAACACTGAAGCTTTCTTT; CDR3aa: CASSRRAANTEAFF
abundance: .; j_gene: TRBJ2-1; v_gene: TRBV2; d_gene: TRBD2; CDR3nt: TGTGCCAGCAGGACTAGCGGGGGCCTATCCTACAATGAGCAGTTCTTC; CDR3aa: CASRTSGGLSYNEQFF
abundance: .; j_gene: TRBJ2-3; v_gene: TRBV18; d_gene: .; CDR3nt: TGTGCCAGCTCACCACCGGACCGAGCCACAGATACGCAGTATTTT; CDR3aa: CASSPPDRATDTQYF
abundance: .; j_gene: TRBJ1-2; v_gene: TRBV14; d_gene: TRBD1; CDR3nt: TGTGCCAGCAGCCAAGATTTGACAGGGGGCAACTATGGCTACACCTTC; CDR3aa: CASSQDLTGGNYGYTF
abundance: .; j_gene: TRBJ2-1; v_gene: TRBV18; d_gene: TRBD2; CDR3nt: TGTGCCAGCTCACCGGGACTAGCGGAGAATGAGCAGTTCTTC; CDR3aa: CASSPGLAENEQFF
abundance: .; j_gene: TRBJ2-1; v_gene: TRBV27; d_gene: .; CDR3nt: TGTGCCAGCAGTTTATTGGGGGGCCTCAGGGGCAATGAGCAGTTCTTC; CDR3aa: CASSLLGGLRGNEQFF
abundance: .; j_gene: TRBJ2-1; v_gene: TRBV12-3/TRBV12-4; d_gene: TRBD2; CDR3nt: TGTGCCAGCAGCGTAGCGGGTTACAATGAGCAGTTCTTC; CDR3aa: CASSVAGYNEQFF
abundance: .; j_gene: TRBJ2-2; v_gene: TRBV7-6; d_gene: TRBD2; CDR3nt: TGTGCCAGCAGCGCCGGGAGGGTCGCGGCGAACACCGGGGAGCTGTTTTTT; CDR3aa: CASSAGRVAANTGELFF
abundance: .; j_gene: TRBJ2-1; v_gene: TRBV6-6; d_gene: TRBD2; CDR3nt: TGTGCCAGCAGCGGGGCGGGCGGGAGGACCCACAATGAGCAGTTCTTC; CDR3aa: CASSGAGGRTHNEQFF